The clone carrying this T cell receptor beta chain occurred once. This sample stems from a study of shared T cell receptors in the human thymus. Assay used: immunoSEQ multiplex PCR; TCRdb lists only in-frame clones, some missing. Found here are almost 550,000 clones, more than 75% of them singletons; the top ten hold approximately 0.013%. Germline V gene data show CDR1 as MNHEY and CDR2 as SVGAGI. CDR3 size: 15 residues. The trim removed 8 bases at V and 7 bases at J, leaving 9 bases unmatched. These data were likewise used in another study, on human thymus T cells. That publication notes: Having surgery to correct congenital heart defects, healthy Finnish infants acted as the donors. The thymus was resected at corrective cardiac surgery. Thymic and blood repertoires appeared to carry a bias in their V and J gene usage. Unrelated individuals reportedly shared highly overlapping thymic TCR repertoires.

This sequence originates from a boy under three years old with a congenital heart defect. The sequenced sample consisted of thymocytes. This chain links TRBV6-5 with TRBJ2-1, with TRBD2 matching over 12 bases. CDR3 in DNA: TGTGCCAGCCGGGTCCAGACTAGCGGGAGTAATGAGCAGTTCTTC. It yields the protein CASRVQTSGSNEQFF.